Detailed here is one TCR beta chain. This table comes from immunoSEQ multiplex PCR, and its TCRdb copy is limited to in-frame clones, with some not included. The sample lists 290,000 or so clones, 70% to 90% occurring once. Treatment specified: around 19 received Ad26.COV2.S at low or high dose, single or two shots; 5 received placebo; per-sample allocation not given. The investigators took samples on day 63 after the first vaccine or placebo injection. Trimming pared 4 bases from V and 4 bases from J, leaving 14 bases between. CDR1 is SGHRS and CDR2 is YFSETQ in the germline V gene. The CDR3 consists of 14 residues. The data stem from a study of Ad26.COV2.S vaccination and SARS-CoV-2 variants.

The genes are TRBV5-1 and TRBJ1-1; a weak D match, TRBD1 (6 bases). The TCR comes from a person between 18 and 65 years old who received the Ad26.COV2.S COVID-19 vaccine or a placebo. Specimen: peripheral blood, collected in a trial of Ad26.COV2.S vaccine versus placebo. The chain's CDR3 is CASSPSIRGTEAFF. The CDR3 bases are TGCGCCAGCAGCCCATCAATCAGGGGCACTGAAGCTTTCTTT.